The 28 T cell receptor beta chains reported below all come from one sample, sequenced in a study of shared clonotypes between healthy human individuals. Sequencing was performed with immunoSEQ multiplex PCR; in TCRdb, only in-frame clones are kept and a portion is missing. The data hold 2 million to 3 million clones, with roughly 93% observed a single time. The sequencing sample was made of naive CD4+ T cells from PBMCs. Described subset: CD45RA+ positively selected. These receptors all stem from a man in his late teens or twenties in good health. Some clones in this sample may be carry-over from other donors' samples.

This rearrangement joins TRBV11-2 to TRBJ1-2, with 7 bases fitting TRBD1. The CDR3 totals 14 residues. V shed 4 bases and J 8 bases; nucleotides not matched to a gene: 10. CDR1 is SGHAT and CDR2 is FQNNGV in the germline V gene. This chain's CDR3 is CASSSGQRNVGYTF. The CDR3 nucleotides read TGTGCCAGCAGCTCGGGACAGAGAAATGTAGGCTACACCTTC.

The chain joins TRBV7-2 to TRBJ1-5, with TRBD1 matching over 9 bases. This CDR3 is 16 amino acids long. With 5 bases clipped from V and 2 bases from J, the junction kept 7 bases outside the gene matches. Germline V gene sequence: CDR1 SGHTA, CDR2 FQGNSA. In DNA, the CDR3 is TGTGCCAGCAGCCTACTACAGGGGGCAGGCAATCAGCCCCAGCATTTT. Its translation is CASSLLQGAGNQPQHF. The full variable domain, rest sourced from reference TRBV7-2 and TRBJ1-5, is GAGVSQSPSNKVTEKGKDVELRCDPISGHTALYWYRQSLGQGLEFLIYFQGNSAPDKSGLPSDRFSAERTGGSVSTLTIQRTQQEDSAVYLCASSLLQGAGNQPQHFGDGTRLSIL.

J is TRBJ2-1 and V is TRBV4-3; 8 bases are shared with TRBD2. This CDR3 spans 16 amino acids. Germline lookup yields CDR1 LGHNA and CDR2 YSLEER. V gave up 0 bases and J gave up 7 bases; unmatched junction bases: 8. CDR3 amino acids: CASSQDWAGGWNEQFF. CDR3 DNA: TGCGCCAGCAGCCAAGATTGGGCGGGAGGATGGAATGAGCAGTTCTTC.

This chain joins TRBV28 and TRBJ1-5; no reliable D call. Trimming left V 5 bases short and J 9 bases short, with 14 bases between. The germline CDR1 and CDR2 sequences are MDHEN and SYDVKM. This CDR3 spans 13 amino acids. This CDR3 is CASSTPIGPPQHF. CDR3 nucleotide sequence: TGTGCCAGCAGTACTCCCATCGGGCCGCCCCAGCATTTT. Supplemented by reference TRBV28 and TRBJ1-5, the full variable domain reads DVKVTQSSRYLVKRTGEKVFLECVQDMDHENMFWYRQDPGLGLRLIYFSYDVKMKEKGDIPEGYSVSREKKERFSLILESASTNQTSMYLCASSTPIGPPQHFGDGTRLSIL.

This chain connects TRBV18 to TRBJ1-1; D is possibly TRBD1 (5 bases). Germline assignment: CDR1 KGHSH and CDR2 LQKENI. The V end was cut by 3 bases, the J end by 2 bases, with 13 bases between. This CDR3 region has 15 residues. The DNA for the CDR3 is TGTGCCAGCTCACCCCTGACAGCCCTAAACACTGAAGCTTTCTTT. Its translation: CASSPLTALNTEAFF.

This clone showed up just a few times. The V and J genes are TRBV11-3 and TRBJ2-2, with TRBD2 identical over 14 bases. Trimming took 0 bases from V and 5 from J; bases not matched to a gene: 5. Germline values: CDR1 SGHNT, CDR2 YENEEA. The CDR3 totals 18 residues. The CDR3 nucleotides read TGTGCCAGCAGCTTAGACGGGGGACTAGCGGGAGTAACCGGGGAGCTGTTTTTT. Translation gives CASSLDGGLAGVTGELFF. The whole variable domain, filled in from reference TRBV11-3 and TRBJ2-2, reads EAGVVQSPRYKIIEKKQPVAFWCNPISGHNTLYWYLQNLGQGPELLIRYENEEAVDDSQLPKDRFSAERLKGVDSTLKIQPAELGDSAVYLCASSLDGGLAGVTGELFFGEGSRLTVL.

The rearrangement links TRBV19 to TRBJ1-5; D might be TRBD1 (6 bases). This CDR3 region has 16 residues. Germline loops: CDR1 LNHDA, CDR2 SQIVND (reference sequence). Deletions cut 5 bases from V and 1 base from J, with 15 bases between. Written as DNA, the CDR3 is TGTGCCAGTAGTCCCCGGGGGCTAACCAGCAATCAGCCCCAGCATTTT. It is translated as CASSPRGLTSNQPQHF.

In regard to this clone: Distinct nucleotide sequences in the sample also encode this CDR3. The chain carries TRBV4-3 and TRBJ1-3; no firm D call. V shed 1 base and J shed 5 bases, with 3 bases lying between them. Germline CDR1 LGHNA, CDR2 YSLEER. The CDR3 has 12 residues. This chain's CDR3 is CASSQVRNTIYF. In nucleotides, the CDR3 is TGCGCCAGCAGCCAAGTTCGAAACACCATATATTTT.

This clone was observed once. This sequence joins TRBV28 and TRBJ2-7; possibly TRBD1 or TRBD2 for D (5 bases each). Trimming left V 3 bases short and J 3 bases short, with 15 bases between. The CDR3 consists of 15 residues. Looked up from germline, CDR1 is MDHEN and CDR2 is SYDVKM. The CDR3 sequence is CASSFPGRDNYEQYF. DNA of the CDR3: TGTGCCAGCAGTTTCCCGGGGCGCGATAACTACGAGCAGTACTTC.

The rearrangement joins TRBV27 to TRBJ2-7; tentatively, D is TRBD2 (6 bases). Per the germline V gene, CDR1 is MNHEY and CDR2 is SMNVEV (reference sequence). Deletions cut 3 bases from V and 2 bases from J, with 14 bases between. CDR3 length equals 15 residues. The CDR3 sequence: CASSFTRDSTYEQYF. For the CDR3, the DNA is TGTGCCAGCAGTTTCACTCGGGACTCCACCTACGAGCAGTACTTC.

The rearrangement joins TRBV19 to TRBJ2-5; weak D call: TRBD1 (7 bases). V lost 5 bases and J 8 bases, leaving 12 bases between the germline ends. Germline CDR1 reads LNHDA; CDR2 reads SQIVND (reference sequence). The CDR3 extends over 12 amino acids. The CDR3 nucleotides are TGTGCCAGTAGTCCCCAGGGGGGCACCCAGTACTTC. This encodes CASSPQGGTQYF.

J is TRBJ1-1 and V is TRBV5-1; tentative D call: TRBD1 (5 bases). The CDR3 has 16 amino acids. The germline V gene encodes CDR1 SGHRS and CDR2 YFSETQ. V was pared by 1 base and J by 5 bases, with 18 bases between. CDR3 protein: CASSLRPGLYETEAFF. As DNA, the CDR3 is TGCGCCAGCAGCTTGAGGCCAGGGTTGTATGAAACTGAAGCTTTCTTT. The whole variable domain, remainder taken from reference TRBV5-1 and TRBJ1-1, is KAGVTQTPRYLIKTRGQQVTLSCSPISGHRSVSWYQQTPGQGLQFLFEYFSETQRNKGNFPGRFSGRQFSNSRSEMNVSTLELGDSALYLCASSLRPGLYETEAFFGQGTRLTVV.

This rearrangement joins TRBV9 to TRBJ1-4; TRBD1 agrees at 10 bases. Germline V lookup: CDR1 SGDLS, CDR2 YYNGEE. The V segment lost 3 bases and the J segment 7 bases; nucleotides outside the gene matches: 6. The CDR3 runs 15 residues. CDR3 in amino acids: CASSEPGDRGEKLFF. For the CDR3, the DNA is TGTGCCAGCAGCGAGCCTGGGGACAGGGGTGAAAAACTGTTTTTT.

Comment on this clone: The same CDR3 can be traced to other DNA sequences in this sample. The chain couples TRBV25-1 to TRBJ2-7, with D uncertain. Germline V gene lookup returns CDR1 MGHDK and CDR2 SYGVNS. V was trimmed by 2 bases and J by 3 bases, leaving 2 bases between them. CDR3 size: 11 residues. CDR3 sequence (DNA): TGTGCCAGCAGTGAACGCTACGAGCAGTACTTC. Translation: CASSERYEQYF.

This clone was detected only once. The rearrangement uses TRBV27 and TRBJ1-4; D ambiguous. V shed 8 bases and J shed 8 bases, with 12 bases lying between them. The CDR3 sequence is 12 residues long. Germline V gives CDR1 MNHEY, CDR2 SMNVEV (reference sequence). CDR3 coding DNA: TGTGCCAGCGCTAATCACGGGGAAAAACTGTTTTTT. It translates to CASANHGEKLFF.

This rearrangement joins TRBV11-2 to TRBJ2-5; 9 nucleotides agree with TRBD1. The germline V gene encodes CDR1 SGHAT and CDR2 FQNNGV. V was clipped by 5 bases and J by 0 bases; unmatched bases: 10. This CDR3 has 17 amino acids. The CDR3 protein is CASSRIQGAKYQETQYF. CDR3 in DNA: TGTGCCAGCAGCCGAATACAGGGGGCGAAGTACCAAGAGACCCAGTACTTC.

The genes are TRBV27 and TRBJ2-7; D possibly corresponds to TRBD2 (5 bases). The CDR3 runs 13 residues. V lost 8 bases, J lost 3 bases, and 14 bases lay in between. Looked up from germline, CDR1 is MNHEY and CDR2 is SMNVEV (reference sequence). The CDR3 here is CASGSSGFYEQYF. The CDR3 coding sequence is TGTGCCAGCGGATCTTCGGGATTCTACGAGCAGTACTTC.

Here the CDR3 DNA reads TGCGCCAGCAGCTTGGCCCCGATATCTGGACAGATCCAGCAGTACTTC. Its translation is CASSLAPISGQIQQYF. The chain joins TRBV5-1 to TRBJ2-7, with D possibly being TRBD1 (6 bases). With 0 bases removed from V and 8 bases from J, the gap between germline ends came to 21 bases. CDR1 and CDR2 (germline): SGHRS, YFSETQ. This CDR3 is 16 amino acids long.

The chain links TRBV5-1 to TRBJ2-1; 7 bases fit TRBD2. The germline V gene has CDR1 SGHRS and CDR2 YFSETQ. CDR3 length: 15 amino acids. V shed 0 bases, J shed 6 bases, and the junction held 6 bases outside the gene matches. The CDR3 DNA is TGCGCCAGCAGCTTGGCGGGAGGTTTTTCCAATGAGCAGTTCTTC. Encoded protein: CASSLAGGFSNEQFF.

CDR3 residues: CASSLATTLQETQYF. In DNA, the CDR3 is TGCGCCAGCAGCTTGGCTACGACTTTACAAGAGACCCAGTACTTC. The chain is built from TRBV5-1 and TRBJ2-5; D gene unclear. With 0 bases removed from V and 2 bases from J, the gap between germline ends came to 11 bases. Germline CDR1 is SGHRS and CDR2 is YFSETQ. The CDR3 contains 15 residues.

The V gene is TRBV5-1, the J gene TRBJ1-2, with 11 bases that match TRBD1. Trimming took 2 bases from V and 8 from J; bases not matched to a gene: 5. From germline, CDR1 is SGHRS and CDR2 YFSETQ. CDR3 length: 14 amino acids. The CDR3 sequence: CASSFYGTGGGYTF. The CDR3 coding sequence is TGCGCCAGCAGCTTTTATGGGACAGGGGGAGGCTACACCTTC.

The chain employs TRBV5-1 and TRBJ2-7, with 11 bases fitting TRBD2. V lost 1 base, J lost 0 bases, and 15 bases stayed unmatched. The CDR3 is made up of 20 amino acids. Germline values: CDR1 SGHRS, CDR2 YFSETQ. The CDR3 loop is CASSLRLAGGITWSSYEQYF. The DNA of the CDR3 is TGCGCCAGCAGCTTGCGTCTAGCGGGAGGCATCACTTGGAGCTCCTACGAGCAGTACTTC. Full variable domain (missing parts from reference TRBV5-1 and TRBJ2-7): KAGVTQTPRYLIKTRGQQVTLSCSPISGHRSVSWYQQTPGQGLQFLFEYFSETQRNKGNFPGRFSGRQFSNSRSEMNVSTLELGDSALYLCASSLRLAGGITWSSYEQYFGPGTRLTVT.

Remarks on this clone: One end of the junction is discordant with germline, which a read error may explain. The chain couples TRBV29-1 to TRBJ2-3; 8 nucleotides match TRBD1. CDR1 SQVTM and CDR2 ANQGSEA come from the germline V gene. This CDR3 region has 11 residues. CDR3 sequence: CSAYNRDRYSF. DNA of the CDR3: TGCAGCGCTTATAACCGGGACAGGTATAGTTTT.

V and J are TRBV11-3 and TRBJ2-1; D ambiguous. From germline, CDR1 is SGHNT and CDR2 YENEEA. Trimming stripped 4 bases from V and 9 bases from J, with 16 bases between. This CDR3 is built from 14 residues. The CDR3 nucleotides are TGTGCCAGCAGCTCAACCTTGGCTCGGTTTGAGCAGTTCTTC. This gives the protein CASSSTLARFEQFF. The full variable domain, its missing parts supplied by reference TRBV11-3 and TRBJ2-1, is EAGVVQSPRYKIIEKKQPVAFWCNPISGHNTLYWYLQNLGQGPELLIRYENEEAVDDSQLPKDRFSAERLKGVDSTLKIQPAELGDSAVYLCASSSTLARFEQFFGPGTRLTVL.

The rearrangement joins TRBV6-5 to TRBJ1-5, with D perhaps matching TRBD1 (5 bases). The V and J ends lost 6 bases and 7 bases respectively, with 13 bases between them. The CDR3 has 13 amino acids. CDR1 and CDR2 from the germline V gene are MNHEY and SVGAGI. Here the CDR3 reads CASSPGRPQPQHF. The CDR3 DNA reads TGTGCCAGCAGCCCAGGGCGGCCACAGCCCCAGCATTTT.

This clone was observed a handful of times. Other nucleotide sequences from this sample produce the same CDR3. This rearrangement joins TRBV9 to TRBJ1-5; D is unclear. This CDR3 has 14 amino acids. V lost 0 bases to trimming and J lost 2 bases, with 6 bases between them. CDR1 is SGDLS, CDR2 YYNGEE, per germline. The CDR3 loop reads CASSVEGGNQPQHF. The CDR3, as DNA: TGTGCCAGCAGCGTAGAAGGAGGCAATCAGCCCCAGCATTTT.

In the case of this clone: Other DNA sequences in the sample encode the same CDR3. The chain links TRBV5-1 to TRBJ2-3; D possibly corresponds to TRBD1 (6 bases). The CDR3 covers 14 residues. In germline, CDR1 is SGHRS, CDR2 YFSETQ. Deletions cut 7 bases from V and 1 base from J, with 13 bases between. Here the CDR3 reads CASRRDTGTDTQYF. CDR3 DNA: TGCGCCAGCCGTAGGGACACTGGCACAGATACGCAGTATTTT.

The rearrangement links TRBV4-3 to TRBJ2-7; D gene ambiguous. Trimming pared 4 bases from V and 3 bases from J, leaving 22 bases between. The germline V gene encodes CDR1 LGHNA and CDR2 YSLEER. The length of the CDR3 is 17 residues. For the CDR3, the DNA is TGCGCCAGCAGCCCCAGTCCGGGTCGAACTTACAACTACGAGCAGTACTTC. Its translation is CASSPSPGRTYNYEQYF.